This passage covers 21 T cell receptor beta chains from one sample sequenced in a study of blood T cell repertoires in COVID-19. Using immunoSEQ multiplex PCR, the repertoire was profiled, and TCRdb retains in-frame clones only, with some absent. This table holds just over 150,000 clones, roughly 90% found once. Sequencing was carried out using PBMCs or T cells enriched from blood (not recorded which). Receptors were obtained from a woman between 50 and 59 years old who had recovered from COVID-19.

Here the CDR3 DNA reads TGTGCCAGCAGTTACCGGGGTCGCGGGACCTACGAGCAGTACTTC. Translation gives CASSYRGRGTYEQYF. The V and J genes are TRBV6-5 and TRBJ2-7, with D possibly TRBD2 on 6 matching bases. CDR1 and CDR2 (germline): MNHEY, SVGAGI. The V gene lost 2 bases and the J gene lost 2 bases, with 13 bases spanning the gap. The CDR3 extends over 15 amino acids.

This chain connects TRBV7-2 to TRBJ1-2; D may be TRBD1 (5 bases). CDR3 length: 12 amino acids. The germline gives CDR1 SGHTA, CDR2 FQGNSA. Trimming shortened V by 8 bases and J by 1 base, and 8 bases separated the two germline ends. CDR3 amino acids: CASGDFNYGYTF. The CDR3 nucleotides read TGTGCCAGCGGGGACTTTAACTATGGCTACACCTTC.

This clone was found once. The junction and the germline gene differ at one end; a read error may be behind it. The chain has TRBV9 and TRBJ2-7; D possibly corresponds to TRBD2 (6 bases). The CDR3 has 14 residues. Germline V lookup: CDR1 SGDLS, CDR2 YYNGEE. In nucleotides, the CDR3 is TGTGCCAGCAGCGCGGATACTAGCTCCCACGAGCAGTACTTC. Its translation: CASSADTSSHEQYF.

This sequence joins TRBV9 and TRBJ2-1; 10 positions match TRBD2. Looked up from germline, CDR1 is SGDLS and CDR2 is YYNGEE. The CDR3 consists of 18 residues. The V gene end was trimmed by 4 bases and the J gene end by 4 bases; junction bases not matched to a gene: 14. DNA for the CDR3: TGTGCCAGCAGCCCGAGTTTGCCAGCGGGGGGGCTGTACAATGAGCAGTTCTTC. As protein: CASSPSLPAGGLYNEQFF.

The V and J genes are TRBV6-6 and TRBJ1-3; a weak D match, TRBD1 (6 bases). This CDR3 region has 16 residues. Germline V gene lookup returns CDR1 MNHNY and CDR2 SVGAGI (reference sequence). V was trimmed by 0 bases and J by 4 bases, leaving 13 bases between them. The CDR3 here is CASSYSRGATGNTIYF. CDR3 sequence (DNA): TGTGCCAGCAGTTACTCACGGGGGGCAACAGGAAACACCATATATTTT.

The CDR3 here is CSVEVSGTGDYTF. DNA for the CDR3: TGCAGCGTTGAAGTCTCCGGGACAGGAGATTACACCTTC. The gene calls are TRBV29-1 and TRBJ1-2, with 8 bases fitting TRBD1. The length of the CDR3 is 13 residues. The ends lost 1 base at V and 11 bases at J; junction bases unmatched: 9. The V gene's germline CDR1 is SQVTM and CDR2 ANQGSEA.

J is TRBJ1-1 and V is TRBV6-1; D is possibly TRBD1 (6 bases). Trimming removed 2 bases from V and 5 bases from J, with 12 bases in between. This CDR3 is built from 14 residues. Germline assignment: CDR1 MNHNS and CDR2 SASEGT. CDR3 amino acids: CASSETGLMTEAFF. The CDR3 coding sequence is TGTGCCAGCAGTGAAACAGGGTTGATGACTGAAGCTTTCTTT.

This clone showed up just a few times. The chain has TRBV5-8 and TRBJ2-3; TRBD2 matches 7 bases. The CDR3 is 15 residues long. V was pared by 0 bases and J by 4 bases, with 5 bases of the junction left unmatched. Germline lookup yields CDR1 SGHTS and CDR2 YDEGEE. The CDR3 coding sequence is TGTGCCAGCAGCTTGGGTGCGGGGGACTCAGATACGCAGTATTTT. Translating it yields CASSLGAGDSDTQYF.

The chain recombines TRBV7-2 with TRBJ1-1, with D tentatively TRBD1 (5 bases). Per germline, CDR1 SGHTA and CDR2 FQGNSA. This CDR3 comprises 15 residues. With 6 bases removed from V and 5 bases from J, the gap between germline ends came to 19 bases. As DNA, the CDR3 is TGTGCCAGCAGTTCCGGGGGGGGATGGGGAACTGAAGCTTTCTTT. Protein sequence: CASSSGGGWGTEAFF.

The chain combines TRBV19 with TRBJ2-7, with 8 bases identical to TRBD1. The CDR3 runs to 17 residues. Trimming removed 5 bases from V and 0 bases from J; junction bases left unmatched: 12. Germline V gene lookup returns CDR1 LNHDA and CDR2 SQIVND (reference sequence). The DNA for the CDR3 is TGTGCCAGTAGTTTCGGGACAGGCGACTTCCCCTCCTACGAGCAGTACTTC. Amino acid sequence: CASSFGTGDFPSYEQYF.

V gene TRBV29-1 combines with J gene TRBJ2-2, with D possibly TRBD2 on 6 matching bases. The CDR3 spans 13 residues. Trimming took off 6 bases at V and 4 bases at J, with 12 bases between the two ends. Germline CDR1 SQVTM, CDR2 ANQGSEA. Written as DNA, the CDR3 is TGCAGCGTCTCTTTGGGGGGCACCGGGGAGCTGTTTTTT. Translated, it gives CSVSLGGTGELFF.

V and J are TRBV18 and TRBJ1-4, with unresolved D. Germline-derived CDR1 and CDR2 are KGHSH and LQKENI. This CDR3 comprises 15 residues. The germline V and J ends were trimmed by 2 bases and 8 bases, with 15 bases remaining between them. CDR3 nucleotide sequence: TGTGCCAGCTCACCAGCCCAGAACCGGGGAGAAAAACTGTTTTTT. It specifies CASSPAQNRGEKLFF.

The V call is TRBV4-3, the J call TRBJ1-1; TRBD1 might be the D (6 bases). The V gene's germline CDR1 is LGHNA and CDR2 YSLEER. CDR3 length: 14 amino acids. V lost 0 bases, J lost 3 bases, and 8 bases lay in between. The DNA of the CDR3 is TGCGCCAGCAGCCAAGAAGAGGGGGACACTGAAGCTTTCTTT. Its protein is CASSQEEGDTEAFF.

The chain employs TRBV19 and TRBJ1-4; 7 bases are a match to TRBD1. CDR1 is LNHDA, CDR2 SQIVND, per germline (reference sequence). V was clipped by 3 bases and J by 5 bases; unmatched bases: 6. The CDR3 extends over 15 amino acids. Here the CDR3 reads CASSILMGQNEKLFF. As DNA, the CDR3 is TGTGCCAGTAGTATTCTCATGGGACAGAATGAAAAACTGTTTTTT.

This clone appeared a few times. This chain joins TRBV10-3 and TRBJ2-7; D gene ambiguous. The V gene's germline CDR1 is ENHRY and CDR2 SYGVKD. The CDR3 is 13 amino acids. The ends were cut back, 4 bases at V and 5 bases at J, with 12 bases in the middle. The CDR3 sequence: CAISVSRGNEQYF. The CDR3 DNA reads as TGTGCCATCAGTGTCAGTAGAGGAAACGAGCAGTACTTC.

As concerns this clone: The sample carries other DNA sequences with the same CDR3. This sequence joins TRBV5-5 and TRBJ2-3; no reliable D call. V was shortened by 3 bases and J by 6 bases, with 5 bases between the two germline ends. CDR3 size: 11 residues. Germline V gives CDR1 SGHKS, CDR2 YYEKEE (reference sequence). CDR3 nucleotide sequence: TGTGCCAGCAGCTCTGCGGATACGCAGTATTTT. Translating gives CASSSADTQYF.

The V and J genes are TRBV7-9 and TRBJ2-7, with 10 positions matching TRBD2. V trimming: 4 bases; J trimming: 0 bases; junction bases outside the gene matches: 3. The CDR3 contains 15 residues. Germline CDR1 is SEHNR and CDR2 is FQNEAQ (reference sequence). The CDR3 coding sequence is TGTGCCAGCAGCTCTAGCGGGGGACTCTCCTACGAGCAGTACTTC. Encoded protein: CASSSSGGLSYEQYF.

Only one count was recorded for this clone. This chain joins TRBV9 and TRBJ1-6, with D perhaps matching TRBD1 (5 bases). The V gene's germline CDR1 is SGDLS and CDR2 YYNGEE. The CDR3 is 15 amino acids. Between the trimmed V and J ends, which lost 2 bases and 6 bases, there was a span of 12 bases. The chain's CDR3 is CASSVDRTPNSPLHF. CDR3 nucleotide sequence: TGTGCCAGCAGCGTGGACCGGACACCTAATTCACCCCTCCACTTT.

The gene calls are TRBV10-3 and TRBJ2-7; D unclear. Trimming pared 4 bases from V and 3 bases from J, leaving 7 bases between. Germline CDR1 ENHRY, CDR2 SYGVKD. The CDR3 spans 12 residues. CDR3 loop: CAISARFYEQYF. CDR3 sequence (DNA): TGTGCCATCAGTGCCAGATTCTACGAGCAGTACTTC.

The chain joins TRBV5-1 to TRBJ2-7; 7 nucleotides line up with TRBD1. The CDR3 is 14 amino acids. Germline trimming cut 2 bases from V and 2 bases from J; bases unmatched to any gene: 4. CDR1 SGHRS and CDR2 YFSETQ come from the germline V gene. CDR3 nucleotides: TGCGCCAGCAGCTTACAGGGGCCGACCTACGAGCAGTACTTC. Translation: CASSLQGPTYEQYF.

The sample holds one count of this clone. The chain carries TRBV12-3 or TRBV12-4 and TRBJ1-2; 8 bases align to TRBD1. The V gene end was trimmed by 8 bases and the J gene end by 11 bases; junction bases not matched to a gene: 13. This CDR3 region has 13 residues. DNA for the CDR3: TGTGCCAGCTACGCCGGACAGGGCTCCGATTACACCTTC. It specifies CASYAGQGSDYTF.